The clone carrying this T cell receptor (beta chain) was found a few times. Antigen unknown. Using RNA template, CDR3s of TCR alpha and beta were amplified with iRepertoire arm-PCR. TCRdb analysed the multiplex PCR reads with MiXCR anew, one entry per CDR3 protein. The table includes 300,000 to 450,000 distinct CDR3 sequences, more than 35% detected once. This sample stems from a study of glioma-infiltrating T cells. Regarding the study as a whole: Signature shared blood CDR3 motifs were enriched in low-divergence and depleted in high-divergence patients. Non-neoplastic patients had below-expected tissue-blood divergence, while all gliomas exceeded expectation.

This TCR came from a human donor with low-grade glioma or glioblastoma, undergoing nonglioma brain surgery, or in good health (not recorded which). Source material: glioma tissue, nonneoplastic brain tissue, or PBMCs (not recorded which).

CDR3 loop: CASSQADLNTEAFF. The CDR3 DNA follows: TGTGCCAGCAGCCAAGCCGACCTGAACACTGAAGCTTTCTTT. V is TRBV4-2 and J is TRBJ1-1; D not certain. CDR1 is LGHNA, CDR2 YNFKEQ, per germline. Trimming removed 1 base from V and 0 bases from J, with 6 bases in between. The CDR3 is 14 amino acids.